Listed here are 11 T cell receptor beta chains from one sample, sequenced in a study of neurological immune-mediated disorders. TCRdb reanalysed the 5' RACE reads using MiXCR and keeps one entry per CDR3 protein. The sample includes approximately 40,000 distinct CDR3 sequences, about 14% of them seen just once. Sequencing was done on a sample of CD4+ T cells from blood. Source of these receptors: a woman aged 55-69 years with HTLV-1-associated myelopathy (HAM/TSP).

This clonotype appeared many times. The V call is TRBV7-2, the J call TRBJ2-3, with 8 bases matching TRBD1. J lost 2 bases, V lost 4 bases, and 8 bases had no gene match. The length of the CDR3 is 16 residues. Germline V gives CDR1 SGHTA, CDR2 FQGNSA. CDR3 in DNA: TGTGCCAGCAGCTCCCAGGGGGCAGGGTACACAGATACGCAGTATTTT. Translated, it gives CASSSQGAGYTDTQYF.

This clonotype came up many times. V and J are TRBV20-1 and TRBJ1-5, with 7 bases matching TRBD1. Germline V gives CDR1 DFQATT, CDR2 SNEGSKA (reference sequence). This CDR3 region has 13 residues. V shed 4 bases and J 6 bases; nucleotides not matched to a gene: 6. CDR3 in DNA: TGCAGTGCTAATACAGGGGTTGGTCAGCCCCAGCATTTT. This gives the protein CSANTGVGQPQHF.

This clonotype was seen repeatedly, ten times or more. The chain joins TRBV29-1 to TRBJ1-2, with D perhaps TRBD1 (5 bases). Trimming stripped 4 bases from V and 5 bases from J, with 17 bases between. The CDR3 covers 14 residues. Germline-derived CDR1 and CDR2 are SQVTM and ANQGSEA. CDR3 sequence (DNA): TGCAGCGTTGTGTCGTCGACAGCCAGTTATGGCTACACCTTC. It codes for CSVVSSTASYGYTF. Together with reference TRBV29-1 and TRBJ1-2, the CDR3 gives the full variable domain: SAVISQKPSRDICQRGTSLTIQCQVDSQVTMMFWYRQQPGQSLTLIATANQGSEATYESGFVIDKFPISRPNLTFSTLTVSNMSPEDSSIYLCSVVSSTASYGYTFGSGTRLTVV.

About this clonotype itself: This could be a read error, since a much larger clone is one nucleotide away. DNA for the CDR3: TGTGCCAGCAGCTTGGCCACGGGACACACCGGGGAGCTGTTTTTT. Its translation is CASSLATGHTGELFF. V and J are TRBV5-5 and TRBJ2-2; either TRBD1 or TRBD2 may fit D (5 bases each). Trimming took 0 bases from V and 3 from J, leaving 9 bases between them. This CDR3 comprises 15 residues. Per the germline V gene, CDR1 is SGHKS and CDR2 is YYEKEE (reference sequence).

Remarks on this clonotype: One end of the junction is discordant with germline, which a read error may explain. The chain links TRBV5-4 to TRBJ1-4; 8 positions agree with TRBD1. The CDR3 covers 14 residues. Germline V gene lookup returns CDR1 SGHNT and CDR2 YYREEE (reference sequence). CDR3 protein: CASSLGTGNEKLFF. The CDR3 nucleotides read TGTGCCAGCAGCTTGGGGACAGGGAATGAGAAACTGTTTTTT.

This clonotype appeared many times. J is TRBJ1-3 and V is TRBV20-1, with D uncertain. The V and J ends lost 5 bases and 2 bases respectively, with 13 bases between them. This CDR3 has 14 residues. Germline V gene sequence: CDR1 DFQATT, CDR2 SNEGSKA (reference sequence). The CDR3 nucleotides read TGCAGTGCTTCCAGCATCAACACTGGAAACACCATATATTTT. It translates to CSASSINTGNTIYF.

This clonotype was seen many times. J is TRBJ2-2 and V is TRBV4-2; weak D call: TRBD2 (5 bases). Trimming cost V 2 bases and J 3 bases, with 10 bases left between them. CDR1 is LGHNA and CDR2 is YNFKEQ in the germline V gene. CDR3 size: 15 residues. CDR3 coding DNA: TGTGCCAGCAGCCAAATGGAGGTTGACACCGGGGAGCTGTTTTTT. Protein: CASSQMEVDTGELFF.

The sample holds many counts of this clonotype. This rearrangement joins TRBV9 to TRBJ2-7; 9 bases are a match to TRBD1. The CDR3 length is 16 residues. Germline CDR1 reads SGDLS; CDR2 reads YYNGEE. The V gene end was trimmed by 3 bases and the J gene end by 5 bases; junction bases not matched to a gene: 12. CDR3 in amino acids: CASSGKDGQGYDEQYF. The CDR3 DNA follows: TGTGCCAGCAGCGGAAAGGACGGACAGGGGTATGACGAGCAGTACTTC.

The sample holds many counts of this clonotype. CDR3 protein: CASSELNRGVSGYTF. The CDR3 coding sequence is TGTGCCAGCAGTGAACTGAACAGGGGGGTGAGTGGCTACACCTTC. The V gene is TRBV6-1, the J gene TRBJ1-2; 8 bases map to TRBD1. Germline CDR1 is MNHNS and CDR2 is SASEGT. With 2 bases clipped from V and 7 bases from J, the junction kept 9 bases outside the gene matches. The CDR3 is made up of 15 amino acids.

At least ten counts were recorded for this clonotype. The CDR3 sequence is CAAYRPDAYGYTF. The CDR3 nucleotides are TGTGCCGCATACCGGCCGGATGCCTATGGCTACACCTTC. The V and J genes are TRBV6-5 and TRBJ1-2; the D is unclear. This CDR3 has 13 amino acids. V was pared by 11 bases and J by 4 bases, with 17 bases between. Germline values: CDR1 MNHEY, CDR2 SVGAGI.

Many counts were recorded for this clonotype. V gene TRBV7-9 combines with J gene TRBJ1-1; D possibly corresponds to TRBD1 (6 bases). CDR1 is SEHNR and CDR2 is FQNEAQ in the germline V gene (reference sequence). The CDR3 totals 15 residues. V was shortened by 5 bases and J by 1 base, with 14 bases between the two germline ends. The chain's CDR3 is CASSLRQEKNTEAFF. Written as DNA, the CDR3 is TGTGCCAGCAGCCTCAGACAGGAGAAGAACACTGAAGCTTTCTTT. Complete variable domain (other parts from reference TRBV7-9 and TRBJ1-1): DTGVSQNPRHKITKRGQNVTFRCDPISEHNRLYWYRQTLGQGPEFLTYFQNEAQLEKSRLLSDRFSAERPKGSFSTLEIQRTEQGDSAMYLCASSLRQEKNTEAFFGQGTRLTVV.